These 4 T cell receptor beta chains came from one sample sequenced in a study of blood T cell repertoires in COVID-19. Libraries were prepared by immunoSEQ multiplex PCR; TCRdb keeps only in-frame clonotypes and omits some of them. The sample consists of around 260,000 clones, around 90% of them appearing once. The material sequenced was PBMCs or T cells enriched from blood (not recorded which). The receptors originated from a woman under 40 who had recovered from COVID-19.

This clone was seen just once. The chain has TRBV7-9 and TRBJ2-1; TRBD1 matches 9 bases. Losses at the gene ends were 2 bases for V and 0 bases for J; bases not matched to a gene: 5. Germline-derived CDR1 and CDR2 are SEHNR and FQNEAQ (reference sequence). The CDR3 has 17 amino acids. Here the CDR3 reads CASSLKTGGNSYNEQFF. The CDR3 nucleotides are TGTGCCAGCAGCTTAAAGACAGGGGGGAACTCCTACAATGAGCAGTTCTTC.

The rearrangement links TRBV25-1 to TRBJ1-2, with TRBD1 matching 7 bases. Germline-derived CDR1 and CDR2 are MGHDK and SYGVNS. The CDR3 extends over 14 amino acids. Germline trimming cut 2 bases from V and 4 bases from J; bases unmatched to any gene: 4. This CDR3 is CASSERGPTYGYTF. The CDR3, as DNA: TGTGCCAGCAGTGAAAGGGGGCCCACCTATGGCTACACCTTC.

The chain couples TRBV28 to TRBJ2-2; no firm D call. V was cut by 6 bases and J by 4 bases, with 9 bases left in between. The CDR3 covers 13 residues. Germline assignment: CDR1 MDHEN and CDR2 SYDVKM. The CDR3 coding sequence is TGTGCCAGCAGAACCGGGTCCACCGGGGAGCTGTTTTTT. Its protein is CASRTGSTGELFF.

The V gene is TRBV7-8, the J gene TRBJ2-5; TRBD2 matches 8 bases. The germline gives CDR1 SGHVS, CDR2 FQNEAQ. Germline trimming cut 6 bases from V and 2 bases from J; bases unmatched to any gene: 11. The CDR3 spans 16 residues. The CDR3 protein is CASSNRGLVGQETQYF. CDR3 sequence (DNA): TGTGCCAGCAGTAATAGGGGACTAGTGGGGCAAGAGACCCAGTACTTC.